This T cell receptor beta chain comes out of a study of memory CD4+ T cells and cytomegalovirus serostatus. Libraries were prepared by immunoSEQ multiplex PCR; TCRdb keeps only in-frame clonotypes and omits some of them. The profile shows around 63,000 clones, about 75% of them singletons. Germline CDR1 and CDR2: SGHNT and YYREEE (reference sequence). V gave up 4 bases and J gave up 2 bases, with 12 bases separating them. The CDR3 sequence is 14 residues long. The sort gate was single viable CD3+CD4+CD8-CD45RO+ cells for memory CD4+ T cells. Turning to this clone: What it binds is unknown.

Findings and limits, study-wide: About two fifths of the roughly 150 known CMV-associated TCRbeta sequences appeared in CD4+ memory.

The rearrangement joins TRBV5-4 to TRBJ2-5, with a weak D call TRBD1 (7 bases). Sequencing input: memory CD4+ T cells from blood. The receptor comes from an adult in good health and CMV-seropositive. The DNA of the CDR3 is TGTGCCAGCAGCCAGGGGGGAAGGCAAGAGACCCAGTACTTC. Translating gives CASSQGGRQETQYF.